The entry below gives a single T cell receptor beta chain sequence along with its context. TCRdb's table, derived via immunoSEQ multiplex PCR, lists solely in-frame clones and lacks some. Of about 2.5 million clones listed, around 90% are singletons. This sample was included in a study of shared clonotypes between healthy human individuals. Per germline, CDR1 LNHDA and CDR2 SQIVND (reference sequence). V dropped 8 bases and J dropped 0 bases, with 17 bases sitting between them. The CDR3 contains 16 residues. The rearrangement joins TRBV19 to TRBJ1-5; TRBD1 is a possible D gene (6 bases). This receptor was identified in a man aged 18 to 35 in good health. Some clones in this sample may be carry-over from other donors' samples. The specimen sequenced was naive CD4+ T cells from PBMCs. The subset: CD45RA+ positively selected. This chain's CDR3 is CASQQGRGSSNQPQHF. The CDR3 DNA sequence: TGTGCCAGTCAACAGGGCAGGGGATCTAGCAATCAGCCCCAGCATTTT. The full variable domain, with the rest looked up from reference TRBV19 and TRBJ1-5, is DGGITQSPKYLFRKEGQNVTLSCEQNLNHDAMYWYRQDPGQGLRLIYYSQIVNDFQKGDIAEGYSVSREKKESFPLTVTSAQKNPTAFYLCASQQGRGSSNQPQHFGDGTRLSIL.